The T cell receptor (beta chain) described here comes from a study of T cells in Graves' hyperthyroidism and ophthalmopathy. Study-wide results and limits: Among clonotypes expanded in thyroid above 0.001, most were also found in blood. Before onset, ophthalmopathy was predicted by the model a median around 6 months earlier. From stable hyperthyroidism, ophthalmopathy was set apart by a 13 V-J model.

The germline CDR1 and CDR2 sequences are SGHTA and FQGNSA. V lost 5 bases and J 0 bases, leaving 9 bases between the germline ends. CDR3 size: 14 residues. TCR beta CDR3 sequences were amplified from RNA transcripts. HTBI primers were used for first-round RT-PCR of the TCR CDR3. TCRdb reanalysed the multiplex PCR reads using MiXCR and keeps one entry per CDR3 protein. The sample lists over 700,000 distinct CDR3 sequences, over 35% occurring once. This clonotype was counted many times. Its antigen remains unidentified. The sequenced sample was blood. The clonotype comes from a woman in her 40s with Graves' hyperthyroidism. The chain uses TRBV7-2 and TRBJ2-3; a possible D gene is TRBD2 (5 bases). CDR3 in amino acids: CASSPTTSTDTQYF. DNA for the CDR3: TGTGCCAGCAGCCCGACTACTAGCACAGATACGCAGTATTTT.